Listed below are T cell receptor beta chains from one sample, sequenced in a study of T cell repertoires in ileal Crohn's disease. The method was immunoSEQ multiplex PCR; TCRdb's version includes in-frame clones alone and lacks a portion of them. The sample contains roughly 2,300 clones, about 80% of which appear only once. Source material: ileal tissue. Receptors originate from an adult with Crohn's disease. The CDR3 runs from the conserved cysteine through the conserved F or W. D genes are given only for firm matches. Not every row has a clone size; where given, it reads once, few, many or a size class.

J,D,V,size,DNA,CDR3
TRBJ2-1,NA,TRBV9,NA,TGTGCCAGCAGCGTAGGTGGGGGCATACAGGGTGAGCAGTTCTTC,CASSVGGGIQGEQFF
TRBJ2-6,TRBD1,TRBV27,NA,TGTGCCAGCATCGGTTGGGACAGGGGCCTCGGGGCCAACGTCCTGACTTTC,CASIGWDRGLGANVLTF
TRBJ2-7,TRBD2,TRBV7-9,few,TGTGCCAGCAGCTTAGAGGCGGGGGGTCCCTACGAGCAGTACTTC,CASSLEAGGPYEQYF
TRBJ2-5,NA,TRBV11-2,NA,TGTGCCAGCAGCTCCCCCGGCAGGGGATGGGAGACCCAGTACTTC,CASSSPGRGWETQYF
TRBJ2-5,NA,TRBV7-9,NA,TGTGCCAGCAGCTCGGTAAAAGGGGTTGGGCAAGAGACCCAGTACTTC,CASSSVKGVGQETQYF
TRBJ1-5,TRBD1,TRBV19,NA,TGTGCCAGTAGTATTAGGCGGACAGGGAATCAGCCCCAGCATTTT,CASSIRRTGNQPQHF
TRBJ2-7,NA,TRBV4-1,NA,TGCGCCAGCAGCCAAGTAGCCGCGGGACTTGCCTCCTACGAGCAGTACTTC,CASSQVAAGLASYEQYF
TRBJ1-6,NA,TRBV6-5,NA,TGTGCCAGCAGTCCGGCGGGGGGGAATAATTCACCCCTCCACTTT,CASSPAGGNNSPLHF
TRBJ2-5,NA,TRBV5-5,NA,TGTGCCAGCAGCTTTCGGGGAAATGGGCCAGAGACCCAGTACTTC,CASSFRGNGPETQYF
TRBJ1-1,NA,TRBV7-8,few,TGTGCCAGCAGCTTAGTGGGGCAGGGGAGCACTGAAGCTTTCTTT,CASSLVGQGSTEAFF
TRBJ1-1,NA,TRBV4-1,hyperexpanded,TGCGCCAGCAGCCAAGACAATTTCATGAACACTGAAGCTTTCTTT,CASSQDNFMNTEAFF
TRBJ2-2,NA,TRBV6-5,NA,TGTGCCAGCAGTTACTCGAGTCCGGCCGGGGAGCTGTTTTTT,CASSYSSPAGELFF
TRBJ1-1,NA,TRBV11-2,NA,TGTGCCAGCAGCTTAACCAGGGGTCCGACTGAAGCTTTCTTT,CASSLTRGPTEAFF
TRBJ1-5,TRBD1,TRBV5-5,NA,TGTGCCAGCAGACCGAACGACAGGGTGAGTCAGCCCCAGCATTTT,CASRPNDRVSQPQHF
TRBJ1-4,NA,TRBV5-6,few,TGTGCCAGCAGCGGGATGTCAGGGAATGAAAAACTGTTTTTT,CASSGMSGNEKLFF
TRBJ1-2,NA,TRBV27,NA,TGTGCCAGCAGTTTATCAGGAGGGCGTCGAGGCTACACCTTC,CASSLSGGRRGYTF
TRBJ1-1,TRBD1,TRBV18,few,TGTGCCAGCTCACCGGGACAGGGTGAAGCTGAAGCTTTCTTT,CASSPGQGEAEAFF
TRBJ1-2,NA,TRBV10-2,NA,TGCGCCAGCAGGGACAACTGGGCCTATGGCTACACCTTC,CASRDNWAYGYTF
TRBJ2-1,TRBD2,TRBV7-9,NA,TGTGCCAGCAGCTTAGCGGGGGGGAATGAGCAGTTCTTC,CASSLAGGNEQFF
TRBJ2-1,TRBD2,TRBV4-2,NA,TGTGCCAGCAGCTACCGGACTAGCGGCTACTCCTACAATGAGCAGTTCTTC,CASSYRTSGYSYNEQFF
TRBJ1-2,TRBD1,TRBV7-2,NA,TGTGCCAGCAGCTCCCAGGGACAGCCGTATGGCTACACCTTC,CASSSQGQPYGYTF
TRBJ2-2,TRBD1,TRBV5-1,NA,TGCGCCAGCAGCTCCGGGACAGGGTCCAACACCGGGGAGCTGTTTTTT,CASSSGTGSNTGELFF
TRBJ1-2,TRBD1,TRBV10-3,NA,TGTGCCATCAGACGGGACAGGGCAACGGATAACTATGGCTACACCTTC,CAIRRDRATDNYGYTF
TRBJ2-3,TRBD2,TRBV27,NA,TGTGCCAGCAGGGAGCGGGGTTACCATGTTACGCAGTATTTT,CASRERGYHVTQYF
TRBJ2-7,TRBD1,TRBV7-8,NA,TGTGCCAGCAGCTTAACGACAGGGGGGAGCTACTACGAGCAGTACTTC,CASSLTTGGSYYEQYF
TRBJ1-5,NA,TRBV2,NA,TGTGCCAGCAGTGAGATGGGGGGGCTCGGCAATCAGCCCCAGCATTTT,CASSEMGGLGNQPQHF
TRBJ2-1,TRBD2,TRBV2,NA,TGTGCCAGCAGCCGAGGAGCGGGAGGGGATCACAATGAGCAGTTCTTC,CASSRGAGGDHNEQFF
TRBJ2-7,NA,TRBV7-2,NA,TGTGCCAGCAGCCCTCTTTGGTCTAACTCTATCGAGCAGTACTTC,CASSPLWSNSIEQYF
TRBJ2-7,TRBD1,TRBV19,NA,TGTGCCAGTCATGACAGGGTTCCCTACGAGCAGTACTTC,CASHDRVPYEQYF
TRBJ1-4,NA,TRBV7-2,NA,TGTGCCAGCAGCCCTCAAAAGAGCCAAAATGAAAAACTGTTTTTT,CASSPQKSQNEKLFF
TRBJ1-3,NA,TRBV15,NA,TGTGCCACCAGCAGGGACAGCCTCAGTTCCTCTGGAAACACCATATATTTT,CATSRDSLSSSGNTIYF
TRBJ1-1,NA,TRBV11-2,NA,TGTGCCAGCAGCTTAAACAGGGAGATGACTGAAGCTTTCTTT,CASSLNREMTEAFF
TRBJ1-2,NA,TRBV11-2,NA,TGTGCCAGCAGCTTAGCCGGGGGATATGGCTACACCTTC,CASSLAGGYGYTF
TRBJ2-5,TRBD2,TRBV5-4,once,TGTGCCAGCAGCTCGGGCACGGGAGGCCAAATAGAGACCCAGTACTTC,CASSSGTGGQIETQYF
TRBJ1-1,NA,TRBV27,NA,TGTGCCAGCAGTTTACAGGGGAACACTGAAGCTTTCTTT,CASSLQGNTEAFF
TRBJ2-7,NA,TRBV6-6,NA,TGTGCCAGCAGTTACTCAGCTCGGGGGAACGAGCAGTACTTC,CASSYSARGNEQYF
TRBJ2-2,TRBD1,TRBV18,NA,TGTGCCAGCTCACCACTGGTGACAGGGACCACCGGGGAGCTGTTTTTT,CASSPLVTGTTGELFF
TRBJ2-7,TRBD2,TRBV5-1,NA,TGCGCCAGCAGCTTGAGGCTGGCGGGAGCTATCTACGAGCAGTACTTC,CASSLRLAGAIYEQYF
TRBJ2-7,TRBD1,TRBV28,NA,TGTGCCAGCAGTGCCTTCGACAGGGGCGATGGTCCCTACGAGCAGTACTTC,CASSAFDRGDGPYEQYF
TRBJ1-1,NA,TRBV2,few,TGTGCCAGCGACTCCCATGAAAGCACTGAAGCTTTCTTT,CASDSHESTEAFF
TRBJ2-1,TRBD2,TRBV7-9,NA,TGTGCCAGCAGCTGGGCCCGGACTAGCGGGGGGTCTCAGTTCTTC,CASSWARTSGGSQFF
TRBJ1-5,TRBD1,TRBV6-5,NA,TGTGCCAGCAGTATTACAGGGGGCAGTGATCAGCCCCAGCATTTT,CASSITGGSDQPQHF
TRBJ2-7,NA,TRBV5-4,NA,TGTGCCAGCAGCGGATCGGCTGGGAGAGACGAGCAGTACTTC,CASSGSAGRDEQYF
TRBJ2-1,NA,TRBV4-1,NA,TGCGCCAGCAGCCAAGATGTTGGGCGATTCAATGAGCAGTTCTTC,CASSQDVGRFNEQFF
TRBJ2-3,NA,TRBV28,NA,TGTGCCAGCAGTGGGACTTACACAGATACGCAGTATTTT,CASSGTYTDTQYF
TRBJ2-1,NA,TRBV15,few,TGTGCCACCAGCTACCGTGGGCTAGCCGATGAGCAGTTCTTC,CATSYRGLADEQFF